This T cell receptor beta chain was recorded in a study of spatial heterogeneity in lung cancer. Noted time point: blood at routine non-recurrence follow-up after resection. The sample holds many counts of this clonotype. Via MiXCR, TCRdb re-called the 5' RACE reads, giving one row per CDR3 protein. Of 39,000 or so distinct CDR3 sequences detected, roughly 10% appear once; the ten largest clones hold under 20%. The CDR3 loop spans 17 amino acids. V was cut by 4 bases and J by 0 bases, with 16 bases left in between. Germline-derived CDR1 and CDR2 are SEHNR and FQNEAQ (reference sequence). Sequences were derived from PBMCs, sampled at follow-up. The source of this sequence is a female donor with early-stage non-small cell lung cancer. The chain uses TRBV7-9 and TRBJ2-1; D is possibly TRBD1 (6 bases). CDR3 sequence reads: CASSSTGSESSYNEQFF. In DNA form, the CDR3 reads TGTGCCAGCAGCTCAACAGGGTCGGAGAGCTCCTACAATGAGCAGTTCTTC.